The 6 T cell receptor beta chains in this list originate from one sample, sequenced in a study of OX40 agonist ivuxolimab in advanced cancers. Measured with immunoSEQ multiplex PCR; TCRdb has only the in-frame clones, and not every one. The sample shows some 74,000 clones, about 85% of them seen only once. The sequences come from CD4+ or CD8+ T cells sorted from blood, collected in a trial of the OX40 agonist ivuxolimab. Receptors originate from an adult with an advanced solid tumor such as melanoma, head and neck, liver or kidney cancer.

The rearrangement joins TRBV11-2 to TRBJ2-3; D is unresolved. The V and J ends lost 5 bases and 1 base respectively, with 19 bases between them. The CDR3 runs 17 residues. Germline CDR1 and CDR2: SGHAT and FQNNGV. The CDR3 spells CASSPRLNLQGTDTQYF. In DNA form, the CDR3 reads TGTGCCAGCAGCCCTCGACTCAACCTACAAGGCACAGATACGCAGTATTTT.

The chain joins TRBV5-8 to TRBJ1-2, with 10 bases lining up with TRBD1. This CDR3 region has 15 residues. The ends lost 4 bases at V and 4 bases at J; junction bases unmatched: 7. From germline, CDR1 is SGHTS and CDR2 YDEGEE. The CDR3 sequence is CASSTRTGGFYGYTF. The CDR3 DNA is TGTGCCAGCAGCACACGGACAGGGGGGTTCTATGGCTACACCTTC.

The table lists this clone with a count of one. The chain uses TRBV7-3 and TRBJ2-3; 8 nucleotides match TRBD2. The CDR3 covers 13 residues. V lost 10 bases, J lost 4 bases, and 7 bases stayed unmatched. Germline CDR1 is SGHTA and CDR2 is FQGTGA. CDR3 nucleotide sequence: TGTGCCACCGCGAGCGGGAGCGCAGATACGCAGTATTTT. Amino acid sequence: CATASGSADTQYF. Full variable domain (missing parts from reference TRBV7-3 and TRBJ2-3): GAGVSQTPSNKVTEKGKYVELRCDPISGHTALYWYRQSLGQGPEFLIYFQGTGAADDSGLPNDRFFAVRPEGSVSTLKIQRTERGDSAVYLCATASGSADTQYFGPGTRLTVL.

Remarks on this clone: One end of the junction varies from germline; a read error may be responsible. The V and J genes are TRBV11-2 and TRBJ2-7; 10 bases line up with TRBD1. Germline V gene lookup returns CDR1 SGHAT and CDR2 FQNNGV. The CDR3 runs 17 residues. The CDR3 sequence is CASSPGQGSFSSYEQHF. In DNA, the CDR3 is TGTGCCAGCAGTCCGGGACAGGGGTCCTTTAGCTCCTACGAGCAGCACTTC.

V and J are TRBV2 and TRBJ1-3; TRBD1 might be the D (5 bases). Germline V gene sequence: CDR1 SNHLY, CDR2 FYNNEI. Between the trimmed V and J ends, which lost 1 base and 5 bases, there was a span of 9 bases. CDR3 length: 14 residues. The CDR3 sequence is CASSEEGFRNTIYF. In nucleotides, the CDR3 is TGTGCCAGCAGTGAAGAGGGGTTTCGAAACACCATATATTTT.

The chain employs TRBV10-3 and TRBJ1-1, with D tentatively TRBD1 (6 bases). The CDR3 totals 12 residues. Trimming stripped 9 bases from V and 6 bases from J, with 14 bases between. Germline CDR1 and CDR2: ENHRY and SYGVKD. CDR3 region: CAIKGVGAEAFF. DNA for the CDR3: TGTGCCATTAAGGGGGTGGGGGCTGAAGCTTTCTTT.